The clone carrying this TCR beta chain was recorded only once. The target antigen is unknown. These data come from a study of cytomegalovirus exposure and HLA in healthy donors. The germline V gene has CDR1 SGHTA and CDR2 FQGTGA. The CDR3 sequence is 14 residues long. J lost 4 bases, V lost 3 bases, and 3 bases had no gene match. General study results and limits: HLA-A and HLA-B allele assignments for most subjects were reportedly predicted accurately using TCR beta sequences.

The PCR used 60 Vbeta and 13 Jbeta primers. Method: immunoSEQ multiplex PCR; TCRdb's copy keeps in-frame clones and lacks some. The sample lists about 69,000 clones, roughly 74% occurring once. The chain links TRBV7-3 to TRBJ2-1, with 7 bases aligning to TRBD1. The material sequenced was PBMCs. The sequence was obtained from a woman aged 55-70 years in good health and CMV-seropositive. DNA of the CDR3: TGTGCCAGCAGCTTCGACAGGGCGTACAATGAGCAGTTCTTC. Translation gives CASSFDRAYNEQFF.